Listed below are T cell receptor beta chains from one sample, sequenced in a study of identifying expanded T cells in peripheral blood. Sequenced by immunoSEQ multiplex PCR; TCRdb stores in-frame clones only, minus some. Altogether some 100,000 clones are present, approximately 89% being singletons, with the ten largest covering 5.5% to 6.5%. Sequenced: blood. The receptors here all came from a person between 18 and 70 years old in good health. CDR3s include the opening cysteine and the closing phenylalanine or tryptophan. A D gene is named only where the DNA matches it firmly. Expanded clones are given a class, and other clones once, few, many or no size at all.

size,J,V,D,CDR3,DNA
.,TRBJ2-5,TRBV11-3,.,CASKGRLGLQETQYF,TGTGCCAGTAAAGGAAGATTGGGGCTTCAAGAGACCCAGTACTTC
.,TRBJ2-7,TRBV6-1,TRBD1,CASSVVTGQPYEQYF,TGTGCCAGCAGTGTTGTAACGGGACAGCCCTACGAGCAGTACTTC
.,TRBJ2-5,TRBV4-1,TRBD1,CASSRQGYQYF,TGCGCCAGCAGTAGACAGGGGTACCAGTACTTC
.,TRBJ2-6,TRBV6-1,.,CASSEALTVYSGANVLTF,TGTGCCAGCAGTGAAGCGCTGACAGTTTACTCTGGGGCCAACGTCCTGACTTTC
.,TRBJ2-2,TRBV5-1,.,CASSSIPTGELFF,TGCGCCAGCAGCTCCATACCCACCGGGGAGCTGTTTTTT
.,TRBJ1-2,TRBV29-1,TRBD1,CSVDRDYGYTF,TGCAGCGTAGACAGGGACTATGGCTACACCTTC
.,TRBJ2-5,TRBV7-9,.,CASSLGSSSGLQETQYF,TGTGCCAGCAGCTTAGGGAGTTCCAGCGGTCTCCAAGAGACCCAGTACTTC
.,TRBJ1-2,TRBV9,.,CASSALPGHGYSVLRGYTF,TGTGCCAGCAGCGCCCTGCCGGGACATGGGTACTCGGTTCTACGAGGCTACACCTTC
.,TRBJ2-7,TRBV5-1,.,CASSLVGTSYEQYF,TGCGCCAGCAGCTTGGTAGGCACGTCCTACGAGCAGTACTTC
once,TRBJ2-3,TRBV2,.,CASEPTGTDTQYF,TGTGCCTCAGAACCGACAGGCACAGATACGCAGTATTTT
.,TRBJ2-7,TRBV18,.,CASSPLRRGEQYF,TGTGCCAGCTCACCTCTCAGGCGGGGAGAGCAGTACTTC
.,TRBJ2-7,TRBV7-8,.,CASSSRPSPWEQYF,TGTGCCAGCAGCTCTAGACCATCTCCGTGGGAGCAGTACTTC
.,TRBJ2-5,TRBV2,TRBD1,CASRGRDRQETQYF,TGTGCCAGCAGGGGGCGGGACAGGCAAGAGACCCAGTACTTC
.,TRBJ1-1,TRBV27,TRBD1,CASSFSGTGLAEAFF,TGTGCCAGCAGTTTCTCCGGGACAGGACTCGCTGAAGCTTTCTTT
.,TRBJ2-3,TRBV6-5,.,CASTNSDTQYF,TGTGCCAGTACTAACTCAGATACGCAGTATTTT